The 19 T cell receptor beta chains listed next were all sequenced from one sample in a study of CD8+CD57+ T cells in acquired aplastic anemia. Profiling of TCR beta VDJ combinations and CDR3 sequences used genomic DNA as template. TCRdb ran MiXCR on the reads and lists one entry per CDR3 protein. The table lists 90,000 to 120,000 distinct CDR3 sequences, approximately 48% of them singletons. Sequencing was done on a sample of sorted CD4+, CD8+, or CD8+CD57+ T cells (not recorded which) from PBMCs. The receptors derive from a human donor in good health, serving as a control.

The chain employs TRBV20-1 and TRBJ1-1; 7 positions agree with TRBD1. Trimming cost V 1 base and J 0 bases; bases outside gene matches: 5. This CDR3 has 15 amino acids. Per germline, CDR1 DFQATT and CDR2 SNEGSKA (reference sequence). The CDR3 spells CSARVLQGLNTEAFF. Written as DNA, the CDR3 is TGCAGTGCTAGAGTCCTACAGGGGCTGAACACTGAAGCTTTCTTT.

The chain recombines TRBV24-1 with TRBJ2-7; D unclear. CDR3 size: 12 residues. The V gene's germline CDR1 is KGHDR and CDR2 SFDVKD. Trimming pared 4 bases from V and 1 base from J, leaving 4 bases between. The CDR3 here is CATSEGSYEQYF. CDR3 sequence (DNA): TGTGCCACCAGTGAAGGGTCCTACGAGCAGTACTTC.

This clonotype has ten or more counts. V is TRBV27 and J is TRBJ1-5; D unclear. V lost 3 bases and J lost 2, with 5 bases in between. The V gene's germline CDR1 is MNHEY and CDR2 SMNVEV (reference sequence). The CDR3 extends over 13 amino acids. CDR3 protein: CASSFGGNQPQHF. The CDR3 DNA is TGTGCCAGCAGTTTCGGAGGCAATCAGCCCCAGCATTTT.

This clonotype showed up just once. The chain combines TRBV15 with TRBJ2-2; no firm D call. The germline V gene has CDR1 LNHNV and CDR2 YYDKDF (reference sequence). The CDR3 loop spans 16 amino acids. The ends were cut back, 0 bases at V and 2 bases at J, with 10 bases in the middle. This chain's CDR3 is CATSRDGPANTGELFF. DNA of the CDR3: TGTGCCACCAGCAGAGATGGGCCAGCTAACACCGGGGAGCTGTTTTTT.

Regarding this clonotype: The junction does not match germline at one end; this may be a read error. V usage is TRBV10-3 and J usage is TRBJ1-1, with D possibly matching TRBD1 (6 bases). Germline loops: CDR1 ENHRY, CDR2 SYGVKD. This CDR3 has 17 amino acids. The CDR3 nucleotides read TGTGCCATCAGTGAGTTTGAGGGGGGATCGGCGAACACTGAAGCCTTCTTT. It yields the protein CAISEFEGGSANTEAFF.

A few counts support this clonotype. This chain joins TRBV19 and TRBJ1-5; no clear D gene. V was shortened by 6 bases and J by 3 bases, with 18 bases between the two germline ends. Germline loops: CDR1 LNHDA, CDR2 SQIVND (reference sequence). The CDR3 consists of 16 residues. CDR3 coding DNA: TGTGCCAGTAGGCACCGTCACCGGGATGCCAATCAGCCCCAGCATTTT. Translated: CASRHRHRDANQPQHF.

The chain is built from TRBV19 and TRBJ1-1; weak D call: TRBD1 (5 bases). Trimming pared 7 bases from V and 4 bases from J, leaving 10 bases between. Germline-derived CDR1 and CDR2 are LNHDA and SQIVND (reference sequence). This CDR3 is built from 12 residues. The CDR3 protein is CASKGSGTEAFF. In DNA, the CDR3 is TGTGCCAGTAAGGGGTCGGGCACTGAAGCTTTCTTT.

In this sample, this clonotype turned up many times. This rearrangement joins TRBV19 to TRBJ1-6; D is unresolved. V was cut by 9 bases and J by 0 bases, with 15 bases left in between. Germline V gene sequence: CDR1 LNHDA, CDR2 SQIVND (reference sequence). The CDR3 runs to 16 residues. DNA of the CDR3: TGTGCCAGGAGCGGCAGGATAGGCTCCTATAATTCACCCCTCCACTTT. This codes for CARSGRIGSYNSPLHF.

The chain links TRBV10-3 to TRBJ2-7; D gene uncertain. The CDR3 covers 12 residues. V lost 6 bases and J lost 1, with 7 bases in between. The germline CDR1 and CDR2 sequences are ENHRY and SYGVKD. The CDR3 here is CAIRDGSYEQYF. For the CDR3, the DNA is TGTGCCATCAGGGACGGTTCCTACGAGCAGTACTTC.

Only one count was recorded for this clonotype. V gene TRBV7-3 combines with J gene TRBJ2-5; possible D gene TRBD1, 6 bases. V was trimmed by 10 bases and J by 4 bases, leaving 16 bases between them. The CDR3 is 13 residues long. Germline loops: CDR1 SGHTA, CDR2 FQGTGA. This chain's CDR3 is CATKLRGGETQYF. CDR3 DNA sequence: TGTGCCACCAAACTCAGGGGCGGAGAGACCCAGTACTTC.

The genes are TRBV10-2 and TRBJ1-1, with D perhaps TRBD1 (5 bases). The germline V gene has CDR1 WSHSY and CDR2 SAAADI. V lost 6 bases and J lost 5, with 13 bases in between. The CDR3 spans 13 residues. CDR3 amino acids: CASRIASGTEAFF. CDR3 DNA sequence: TGCGCCAGCAGAATCGCATCAGGGACTGAAGCTTTCTTT.

This clonotype appeared many times. V usage is TRBV4-3 and J usage is TRBJ1-5; D is ambiguous. The CDR3 consists of 15 residues. Germline V gives CDR1 LGHNA, CDR2 YSLEER. V was pared by 0 bases and J by 3 bases, with 9 bases between. CDR3 sequence (DNA): TGCGCCAGCAGCCAAGATCTAGGCATCAATCAGCCCCAGCATTTT. It specifies CASSQDLGINQPQHF.

This clonotype was found a few times. J is TRBJ2-7 and V is TRBV19, with D possibly matching TRBD1 (6 bases). The CDR3 has 14 residues. CDR1 and CDR2 (germline): LNHDA, SQIVND (reference sequence). V was shortened by 6 bases and J by 6 bases, with 18 bases between the two germline ends. The CDR3 loop is CASRDRTEMGEQYF. CDR3 nucleotides: TGTGCCAGTAGGGACCGGACAGAGATGGGCGAGCAGTACTTC.

In its sample, this clonotype was seen many times. The rearrangement uses TRBV2 and TRBJ1-6; 10 nucleotides agree with TRBD1. Per the germline V gene, CDR1 is SNHLY and CDR2 is FYNNEI. V shed 6 bases, J shed 4 bases, and the junction held 9 bases outside the gene matches. This CDR3 has 17 amino acids. CDR3 coding DNA: TGTGCCAGCAGCGGGACAGGGGAGGCCGTTTATAATTCACCCCTCCACTTT. Encoded protein: CASSGTGEAVYNSPLHF. Using reference TRBV2 and TRBJ1-6 for the parts outside the CDR3, the full variable domain is EPEVTQTPSHQVTQMGQEVILRCVPISNHLYFYWYRQILGQKVEFLVSFYNNEISEKSEIFDDQFSVERPDGSNFTLKIRSTKLEDSAMYFCASSGTGEAVYNSPLHFGNGTRLTVT.

This chain connects TRBV29-1 to TRBJ2-1; 12 bases map to TRBD2. After removal of 6 bases from V and 0 bases from J, the junction contained 6 bases not matched to a gene. The CDR3 contains 16 residues. Germline V gene data show CDR1 as SQVTM and CDR2 as ANQGSEA. The CDR3 nucleotides read TGCAGCGTGAAGACTAGCGGGGGCTTCTCCTACAATGAGCAGTTCTTC. Its protein product is CSVKTSGGFSYNEQFF.

This chain connects TRBV6-5 to TRBJ1-2; 7 bases agree with TRBD1. V was clipped by 6 bases and J by 3 bases; unmatched bases: 10. This CDR3 is built from 15 residues. From germline, CDR1 is MNHEY and CDR2 SVGAGI. The CDR3 is CASRYDREVDYGYTF. The CDR3, as DNA: TGTGCCAGCAGGTACGACAGGGAAGTGGACTATGGCTACACCTTC.

This clonotype was detected many times. The rearrangement links TRBV2 to TRBJ1-5; perhaps TRBD1 as D (6 bases). CDR1 and CDR2 from the germline V gene are SNHLY and FYNNEI. Trimming took 7 bases from V and 5 from J, leaving 18 bases between them. This CDR3 comprises 15 residues. The DNA of the CDR3 is TGTGCCAGCAAGGGTGGACAGTCCGCCCATCAGCCCCAGCATTTT. Its protein product is CASKGGQSAHQPQHF. Full variable domain (remainder filled in from reference TRBV2 and TRBJ1-5): EPEVTQTPSHQVTQMGQEVILRCVPISNHLYFYWYRQILGQKVEFLVSFYNNEISEKSEIFDDQFSVERPDGSNFTLKIRSTKLEDSAMYFCASKGGQSAHQPQHFGDGTRLSIL.

This chain joins TRBV6-1 and TRBJ2-6; D is unresolved. Germline V gene data show CDR1 as MNHNS and CDR2 as SASEGT. This CDR3 has 16 amino acids. The V and J ends lost 7 bases and 0 bases respectively, with 13 bases between them. This CDR3 is CASTRLANSGANVLTF. The CDR3 nucleotides read TGTGCCAGCACCCGGTTGGCTAACTCTGGGGCCAACGTCCTGACTTTC.

The chain uses TRBV2 and TRBJ1-6, with 8 positions matching TRBD1. The CDR3 length is 15 residues. V shed 3 bases and J 5 bases; nucleotides not matched to a gene: 3. Looked up from germline, CDR1 is SNHLY and CDR2 is FYNNEI. CDR3 region: CASSDGQGHNSPLHF. CDR3 in DNA: TGTGCCAGCAGTGACGGACAGGGCCATAATTCACCCCTCCACTTT.